This T cell receptor (beta chain) came from a study of technical replicates of blood from a handful of donors. The assay was immunoSEQ multiplex PCR, and TCRdb's table has in-frame clones only and misses some. The sample records 80,000 to 100,000 clones, 92% being singletons. Trimming cost V 1 base and J 0 bases, with 6 bases left between them. Germline loops: CDR1 SGHAT, CDR2 FQNNGV. The CDR3 is 15 residues long. The chain is built from TRBV11-2 and TRBJ1-4; no clear D gene. The origin of this receptor is a human donor in good health. The sequencing input was T cells isolated from PBMCs. The CDR3 protein is CASSLGDATNEKLFF. The CDR3 region has the DNA TGTGCCAGCAGCTTAGGAGATGCAACTAATGAAAAACTGTTTTTT.